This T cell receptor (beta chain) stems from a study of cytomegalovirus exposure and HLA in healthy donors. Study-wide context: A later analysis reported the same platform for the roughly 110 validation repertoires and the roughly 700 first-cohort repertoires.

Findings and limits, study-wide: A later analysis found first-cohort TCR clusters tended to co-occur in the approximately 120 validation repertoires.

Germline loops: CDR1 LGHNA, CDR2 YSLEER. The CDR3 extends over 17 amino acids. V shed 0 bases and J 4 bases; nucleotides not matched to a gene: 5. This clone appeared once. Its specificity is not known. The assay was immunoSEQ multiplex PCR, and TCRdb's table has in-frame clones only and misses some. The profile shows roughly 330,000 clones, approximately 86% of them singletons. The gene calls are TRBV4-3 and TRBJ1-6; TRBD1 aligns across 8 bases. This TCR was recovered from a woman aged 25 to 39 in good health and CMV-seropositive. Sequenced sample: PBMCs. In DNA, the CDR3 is TGCGCCAGCAGCCAAGAACCCGGACAGGGATATAATTCACCCCTCCACTTT. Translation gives CASSQEPGQGYNSPLHF.